Reported below is one T cell receptor beta chain. This clone's antigen is unknown. No much larger clone exists at a distance of one base, and base qualities are not known. The time point label, as the study defines it: new active TB diagnosis, blood taken before or within 7 days of starting treatment. Active tuberculosis patients were HIV-seronegative South African adults aged 18 years or older with a new diagnosis. Active tuberculosis was confirmed by positive sputum smear microscopy and/or positive M. tuberculosis culture. Immunosequencing was performed on unsorted cryopreserved PBMC, with roughly 100,000 T cells per clinical donor covered on average. The immunoSEQ multiplex PCR assay was used to generate TCR libraries, with TCR-beta and/or TCR-alpha/delta assays applied to each sample. Amplified TCR libraries were sequenced on the Illumina high-throughput platform. Processing in the source paper ran as follows. Clustering and dimensionality reduction relied on pairwise TCRdist distances among GMM-specific receptors from T cells that were either sorted ex vivo or expanded in vitro. Each clinical repertoire was scored by mean NN-distance, the average TCRdist to the nearest 10% of tetramer-positive reference sequences. GEM TCR motif frequency was calculated as the fraction of unique TCRs that matched known GEM sequences by V/J usage and CDR3 length. Active tuberculosis was classified by linear discriminant analysis with leave-one-out cross-validation, implemented in scikit-learn. TCRdb stores this immuneACCESS table with in-frame sequences only. Part of the clones is absent; in the studies checked, under half of the shortfall reflects unresolved V genes, and no reason is known for the rest. The V and J calls and clone size come from that table; D and trimming were worked out from the DNA. Here the sample has about 30,000 clones; 91% occur a single time. The biggest ten clones account for about 2.4% of the sample.

This sample was included in a study of T cells in tuberculosis (dated by TCRdb to the late 2010s). Context from the whole study: The study combined CD1B tetramers and high-throughput TCR immunosequencing to characterize T cells specific for the mycobacterial lipid antigen glucose monomycolate (GMM). IGRA-negative adolescents, IGRA-positive adolescents with latent tuberculosis and adults with active tuberculosis, roughly ten per group, were compared in a South African clinical cohort. PBMC from patients with active tuberculosis were archived either before the start of standard anti-tuberculosis treatment or within 7 days of starting that treatment. What the research found in general, with its limitations: Clinical samples were chosen by availability of cryopreserved specimens, and active tuberculosis cases were adults while controls were adolescents. Smaller mean NN-distances to GMM-specific TCRs were observed in active tuberculosis TCR-alpha repertoires than in IGRA-negative controls, suggesting clonal expansion of GMM-specific TCRs. With the diverse GMM-specific repertoire as input, a classifier achieved around 90% accuracy (AUROC about 0.93), whereas GEM motif frequencies as input gave roughly 70% accuracy. Shorter CDR3-alpha lengths in active tuberculosis patients partly drove the smaller NN-distances, and the TCR-beta difference was not statistically significant.

Taken from cysteine to phenylalanine, the CDR3 has 14 residues. Just the 42-base CDR3 DNA is kept, in frame starting at base 1. V is pared back by 7 bases and J by 1 base, with 10 bases lying between the germline termini. CDR1 and CDR2, per the germline V gene (reference sequence), are WNHNN and SYGVQD. Sequenced here: PBMCs, sampled at tuberculosis diagnosis. This sequence originates from an adult with tuberculosis. The rearranged chain carries TRBV10-1 and TRBJ2-2; the D segment could be TRBD1, given 6 matching bases. The nucleotide sequence reads TGCGCCAGCACGGGGACAAGGAACACCGGGGAGCTGTTTTTT. Translated, it gives CASTGTRNTGELFF.